The source of this TCR beta chain is a study of cytomegalovirus exposure and HLA in healthy donors. The CDR3 is 15 residues long. V dropped 1 base and J dropped 7; count of bases not matched to a gene: 8. CDR1 is MNHNS and CDR2 is SASEGT in the germline V gene. Libraries were prepared by immunoSEQ multiplex PCR; TCRdb keeps only in-frame clonotypes and omits some of them. The data contain tens of thousands of clones, roughly 88% of them singletons. The material sequenced was PBMCs. The chain couples TRBV6-1 to TRBJ2-7, with 9 bases matching TRBD2. This TCR derives from a young man in good health and CMV-seronegative. DNA for the CDR3: TGTGCCAGCAGTGAAGATGCGGGAGGGGCTCGGGAGCAGTACTTC. Translation gives CASSEDAGGAREQYF.